This T cell receptor beta chain was recovered during a study of T cells in Graves' hyperthyroidism and ophthalmopathy. Details on this clonotype: The junction departs from the called germline gene at one end, perhaps through a read error.

CDR1 and CDR2 (germline): LNHDA, SQIVND (reference sequence). The CDR3 covers 15 residues. Authors of the study amplified TCR beta CDR3 regions from RNA transcripts. HTBI primers were employed in a first-round RT-PCR of the TCR CDR3. TCRdb ran MiXCR on the multiplex PCR reads and lists one entry per CDR3 protein. The sample contains 550,000 to 800,000 distinct CDR3 sequences, roughly 15% of which appear only once. No ophthalmopathy progression within 18 months constituted stable Graves' hyperthyroidism. The sequence came from a man between 18 and 29 years old with Graves' hyperthyroidism. Material: blood. J is TRBJ1-3 and V is TRBV19; no definite D call. The CDR3: CASSRTDSAGNTTYF. CDR3 in DNA: TGTGCCAGTAGTAGGACGGACTCTGCTGGAAACACCACATATTTT.